This T cell receptor beta chain comes out of a study of CD8+ T cells in alopecia areata. Study details: Oral tofacitinib, 5 to 10 mg twice daily, was given in an open-label trial.

Points from the study as a whole: Tofacitinib significantly decreased scalp clonality and expanded CD8+ clones among top 100.

Following extraction, RNA underwent reverse transcription to cDNA, which served as the sequencing template. Profiling relied on immunoSEQ multiplex PCR, and the TCRdb table lists in-frame clones only, not all of them. The table includes 70,000 or so clones, 29% detected once. CDR3 size: 14 residues. The V gene lost 0 bases and the J gene lost 6 bases, with 11 bases spanning the gap. Germline CDR1 and CDR2: SQVTM and ANQGSEA. This clone was detected only a few times. Its specificity is unknown. Treatment given: oral pan-JAK inhibitor, 5-10 mg twice daily. This receptor was obtained from a human donor with alopecia areata. The chain combines TRBV29-1 with TRBJ2-2; D gene unclear. Sequenced material: CD8+ T cells sorted from blood, taken at week 4, from a patient treated with tofacitinib. The CDR3: CSVEEPNSPGELFF. The CDR3 coding sequence is TGCAGCGTTGAAGAACCCAATTCCCCCGGGGAGCTGTTTTTT.